This TCR beta chain was recovered during a study of blood T cell repertoires in COVID-19. Study-wide background: Nucleic acid was either cDNA or gDNA, and it came from T cells, B-cell-depleted T cells, or PBMCs.

Assignments of participants to cohorts depended upon their own reported clinical history. The study counted Cohort 3 donors as recovered given two negative PCRs, clearance, or symptom resolution. Germline-derived CDR1 and CDR2 are SEHNR and FQNEAQ (reference sequence). V trimming: 4 bases; J trimming: 1 base; junction bases outside the gene matches: 6. This CDR3 has 16 residues. The data were produced by immunoSEQ multiplex PCR, yet TCRdb's version contains in-frame clones alone and is incomplete. Here the sample spans a few hundred thousand clones, approximately 92% being singletons. This chain joins TRBV7-9 and TRBJ2-2; 7 nucleotides align to TRBD1. The sample comprised PBMCs or T cells enriched from blood (not recorded which). This receptor was identified in a man between 18 and 35 years old who had recovered from COVID-19. CDR3 DNA sequence: TGTGCCAGCAGCTCACCGGGACAGAAGAACACCGGGGAGCTGTTTTTT. Translation: CASSSPGQKNTGELFF.